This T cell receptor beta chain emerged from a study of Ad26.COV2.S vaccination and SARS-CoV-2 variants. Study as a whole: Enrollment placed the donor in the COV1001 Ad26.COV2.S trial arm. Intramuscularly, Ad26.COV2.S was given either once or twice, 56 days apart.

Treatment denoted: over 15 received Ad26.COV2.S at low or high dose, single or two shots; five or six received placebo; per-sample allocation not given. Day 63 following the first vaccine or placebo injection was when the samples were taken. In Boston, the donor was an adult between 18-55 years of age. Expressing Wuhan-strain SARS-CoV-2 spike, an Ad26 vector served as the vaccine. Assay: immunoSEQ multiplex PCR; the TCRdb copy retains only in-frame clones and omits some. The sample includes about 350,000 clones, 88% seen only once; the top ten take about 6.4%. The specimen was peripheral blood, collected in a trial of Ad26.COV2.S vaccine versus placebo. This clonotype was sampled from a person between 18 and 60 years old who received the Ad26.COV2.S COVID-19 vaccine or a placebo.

The CDR3 here is CSASEPGTDYTDTQYF. Written as DNA, the CDR3 is TGCAGTGCTAGTGAACCCGGGACAGACTATACAGATACGCAGTATTTT. This sequence joins TRBV20-1 and TRBJ2-3; 7 bases are a match to TRBD1. With 3 bases clipped from V and 3 bases from J, the junction kept 12 bases outside the gene matches. CDR3 size: 16 residues. The germline V gene encodes CDR1 DFQATT and CDR2 SNEGSKA (reference sequence).